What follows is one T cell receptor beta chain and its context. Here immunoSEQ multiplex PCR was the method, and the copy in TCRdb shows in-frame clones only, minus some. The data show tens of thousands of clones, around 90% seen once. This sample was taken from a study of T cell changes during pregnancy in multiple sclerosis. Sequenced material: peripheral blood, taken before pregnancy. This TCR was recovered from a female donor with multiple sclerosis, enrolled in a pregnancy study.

The CDR3 loop reads CASSFFSGQGQDTQYF. For the CDR3, the DNA is TGTGCCAGCAGCTTCTTCTCGGGACAGGGACAAGATACGCAGTATTTT. V usage is TRBV7-2 and J usage is TRBJ2-3; 9 bases are shared with TRBD1. The CDR3 is 16 residues long. V dropped 3 bases and J dropped 5; count of bases not matched to a gene: 9. Looked up from germline, CDR1 is SGHTA and CDR2 is FQGNSA.